This T cell receptor beta chain emerged from a study of T cell responses to AZD1222 COVID-19 vaccine. Study-level points and caveats: White British people made up most donors, females outnumbered males, and clonal diversity was possibly underestimated. Sampling that yielded the repertoires occurred only after the peak T cell response. Baseline antibody screening turned up just a handful of seropositive AZD1222 recipients. The span of vaccine-associated CD4 TCRs extended across spike, with dominance at 160-218 and 743-854.

Sequenced by immunoSEQ multiplex PCR; TCRdb stores in-frame clones only, minus some. Of around 220,000 clones listed, roughly 94% are singletons. Only one count was recorded for this clone. Its matching antigen is unknown. V dropped 4 bases and J dropped 3 bases, with 9 bases sitting between them. Germline V gene sequence: CDR1 SQVTM, CDR2 ANQGSEA. The length of the CDR3 is 12 residues. This TCR was recovered from an adult who received the MenACWY meningococcal vaccine as a control. The chain links TRBV29-1 to TRBJ2-5; D is uncertain. The specimen comprised peripheral blood, sampled 28 days after the second dose of the MenACWY control vaccine. This CDR3 is CSVGRSEETQYF. DNA of the CDR3: TGCAGCGTTGGACGCAGTGAAGAGACCCAGTACTTC.